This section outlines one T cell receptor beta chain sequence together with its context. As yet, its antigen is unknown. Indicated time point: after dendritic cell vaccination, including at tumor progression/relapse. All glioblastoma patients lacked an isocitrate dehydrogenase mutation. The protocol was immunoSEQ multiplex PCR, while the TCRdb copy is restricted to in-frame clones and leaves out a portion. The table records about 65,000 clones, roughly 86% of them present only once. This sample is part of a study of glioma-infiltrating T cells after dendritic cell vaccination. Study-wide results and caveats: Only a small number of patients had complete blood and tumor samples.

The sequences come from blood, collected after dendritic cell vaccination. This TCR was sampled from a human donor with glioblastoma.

CDR3 amino acids: CASSLTTTAYEQYF. In DNA form, the CDR3 reads TGTGCCAGCAGCTTGACCACCACCGCCTACGAGCAGTACTTC. The V gene is TRBV5-6, the J gene TRBJ2-5; no firm D call. The J call is doubtful: the DNA matches TRBJ2-7 better. CDR1 and CDR2 (germline): SGHDT, YYEEEE. The CDR3 sequence is 14 residues long.